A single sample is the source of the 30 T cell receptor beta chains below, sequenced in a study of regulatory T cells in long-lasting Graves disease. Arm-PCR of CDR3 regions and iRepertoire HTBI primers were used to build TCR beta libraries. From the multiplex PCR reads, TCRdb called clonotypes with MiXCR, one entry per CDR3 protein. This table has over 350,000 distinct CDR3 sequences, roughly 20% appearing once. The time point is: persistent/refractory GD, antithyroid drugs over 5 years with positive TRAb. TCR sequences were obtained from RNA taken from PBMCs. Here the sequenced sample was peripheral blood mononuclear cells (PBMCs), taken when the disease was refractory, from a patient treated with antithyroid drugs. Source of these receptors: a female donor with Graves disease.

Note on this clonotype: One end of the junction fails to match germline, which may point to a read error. CDR3 bases: TGTGCCACCCGAGAGGGTGAAGAACTGTTTTTT. Its translation: CATREGEELFF. This chain links TRBV7-9 with TRBJ1-4; no clear D. CDR1 SEHNR and CDR2 FQNEAQ come from the germline V gene (reference sequence). There are 11 residues in the CDR3.

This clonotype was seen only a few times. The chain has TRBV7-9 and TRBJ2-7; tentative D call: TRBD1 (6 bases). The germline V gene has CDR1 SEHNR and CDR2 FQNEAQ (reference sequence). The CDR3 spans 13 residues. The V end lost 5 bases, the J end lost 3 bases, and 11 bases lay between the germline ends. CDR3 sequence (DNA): TGTGCCAGCAGCCCGACAGGTCTCTACGAGCAGTACTTC. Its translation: CASSPTGLYEQYF.

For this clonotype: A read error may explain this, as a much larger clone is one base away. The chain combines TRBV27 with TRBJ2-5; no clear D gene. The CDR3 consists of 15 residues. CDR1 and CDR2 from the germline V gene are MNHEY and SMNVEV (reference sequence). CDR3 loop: CASGLLFSHLETQYF. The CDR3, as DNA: TGTGCCAGCGGTTTGCTCTTTAGCCACCTTGAGACCCAGTACTTC.

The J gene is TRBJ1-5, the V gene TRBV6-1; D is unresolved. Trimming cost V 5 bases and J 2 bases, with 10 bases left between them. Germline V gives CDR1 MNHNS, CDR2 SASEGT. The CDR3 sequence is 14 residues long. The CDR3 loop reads CASSTSWGNQPQHF. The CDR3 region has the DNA TGTGCCAGCAGTACAAGCTGGGGCAATCAGCCCCAGCATTTT.

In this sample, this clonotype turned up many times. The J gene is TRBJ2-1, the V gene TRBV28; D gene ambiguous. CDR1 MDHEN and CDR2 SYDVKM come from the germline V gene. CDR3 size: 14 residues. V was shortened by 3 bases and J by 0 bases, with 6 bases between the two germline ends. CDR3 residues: CASSFADSYNEQFF. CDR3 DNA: TGTGCCAGCAGTTTCGCTGACTCCTACAATGAGCAGTTCTTC.

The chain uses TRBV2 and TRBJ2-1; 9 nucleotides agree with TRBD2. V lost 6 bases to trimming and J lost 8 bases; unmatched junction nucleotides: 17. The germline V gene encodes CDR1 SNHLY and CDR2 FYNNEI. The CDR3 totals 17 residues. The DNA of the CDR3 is TGTGCCAGCAGCAAAAGGGGTACTAGCGGGTCGTTCGATGAGCAGTTCTTC. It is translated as CASSKRGTSGSFDEQFF.

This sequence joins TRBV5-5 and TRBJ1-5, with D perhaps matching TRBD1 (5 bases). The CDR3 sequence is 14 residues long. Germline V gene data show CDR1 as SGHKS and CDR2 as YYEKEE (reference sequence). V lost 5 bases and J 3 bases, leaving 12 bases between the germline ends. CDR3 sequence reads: CASSTGTDNQPQHF. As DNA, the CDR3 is TGTGCCAGCAGTACGGGGACGGACAATCAGCCCCAGCATTTT.

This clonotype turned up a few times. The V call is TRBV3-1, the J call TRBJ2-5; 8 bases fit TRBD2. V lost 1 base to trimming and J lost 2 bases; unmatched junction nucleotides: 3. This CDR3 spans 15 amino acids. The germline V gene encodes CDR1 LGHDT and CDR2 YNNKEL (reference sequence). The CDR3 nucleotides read TGTGCCAGCAGCCAAGGGAGCGGGGGACAAGAGACCCAGTACTTC. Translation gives CASSQGSGGQETQYF.

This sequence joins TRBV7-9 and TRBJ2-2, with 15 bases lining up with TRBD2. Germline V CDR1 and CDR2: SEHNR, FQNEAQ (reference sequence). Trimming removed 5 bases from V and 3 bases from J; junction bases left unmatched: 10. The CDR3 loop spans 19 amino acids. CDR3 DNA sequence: TGTGCCAGCAGCCCAAAGGGGACTAGCGGGAGGCGAGACACCGGGGAGCTGTTTTTT. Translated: CASSPKGTSGRRDTGELFF.

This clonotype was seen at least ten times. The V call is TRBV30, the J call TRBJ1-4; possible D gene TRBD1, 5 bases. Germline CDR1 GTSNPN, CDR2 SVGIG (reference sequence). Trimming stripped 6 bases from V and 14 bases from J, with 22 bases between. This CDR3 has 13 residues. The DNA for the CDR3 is TGTGCCTGCCAGGGACCCTCTTTGGGTGCTCTGTTTTTT. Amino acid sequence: CACQGPSLGALFF.

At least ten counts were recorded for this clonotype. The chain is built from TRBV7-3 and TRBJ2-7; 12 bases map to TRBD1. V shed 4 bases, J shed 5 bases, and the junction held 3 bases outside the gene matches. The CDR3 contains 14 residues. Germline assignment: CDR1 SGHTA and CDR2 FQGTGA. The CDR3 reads CASSSGTGGDEQYF. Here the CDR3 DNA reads TGTGCCAGCAGCTCCGGGACAGGGGGCGACGAGCAGTACTTC.

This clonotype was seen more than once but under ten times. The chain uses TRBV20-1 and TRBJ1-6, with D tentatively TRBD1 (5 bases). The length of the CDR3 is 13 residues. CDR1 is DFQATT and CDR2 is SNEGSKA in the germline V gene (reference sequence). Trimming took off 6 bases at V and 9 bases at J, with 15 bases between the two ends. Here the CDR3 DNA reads TGCAGTGCCGCCCCCAGGGTTTTTTCACCCCTCCACTTT. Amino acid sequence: CSAAPRVFSPLHF.

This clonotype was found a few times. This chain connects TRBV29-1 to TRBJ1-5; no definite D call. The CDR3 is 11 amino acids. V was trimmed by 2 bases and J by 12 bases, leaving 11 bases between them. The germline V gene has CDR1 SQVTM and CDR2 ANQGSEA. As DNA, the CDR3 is TGCAGCGTTGAATGGTTTGGGTTCCAGCATTTT. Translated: CSVEWFGFQHF.

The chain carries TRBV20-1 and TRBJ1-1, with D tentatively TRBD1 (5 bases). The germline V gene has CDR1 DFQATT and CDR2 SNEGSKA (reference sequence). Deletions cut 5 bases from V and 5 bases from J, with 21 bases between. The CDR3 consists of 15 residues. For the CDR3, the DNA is TGCAGTGCTCTGGACATAGGGAACTTGGGGACTGAAGCTTTCTTT. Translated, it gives CSALDIGNLGTEAFF.

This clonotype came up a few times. The CDR3 loop is CASSFLDRGPEAFF. For the CDR3, the DNA is TGCGCCAGCAGCTTTCTGGACAGGGGCCCTGAAGCTTTCTTT. The rearrangement joins TRBV5-1 to TRBJ1-1; 9 bases are a match to TRBD1. CDR1 is SGHRS, CDR2 YFSETQ, per germline. Trimming took 2 bases from V and 6 from J; bases not matched to a gene: 5. CDR3 size: 14 residues.

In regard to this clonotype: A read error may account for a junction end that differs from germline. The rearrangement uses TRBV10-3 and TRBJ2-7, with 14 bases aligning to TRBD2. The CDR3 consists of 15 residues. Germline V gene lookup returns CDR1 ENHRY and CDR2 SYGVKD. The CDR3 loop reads CAISDGLAGGHEQYF. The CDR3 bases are TGTGCTATCAGTGACGGACTAGCGGGAGGCCACGAGCAGTACTTC.

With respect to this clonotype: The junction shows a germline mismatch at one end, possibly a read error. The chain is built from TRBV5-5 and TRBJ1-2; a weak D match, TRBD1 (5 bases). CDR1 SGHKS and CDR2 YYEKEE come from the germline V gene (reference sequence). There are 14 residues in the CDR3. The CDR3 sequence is CVSSSGLLPPGYTF. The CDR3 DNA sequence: TGTGTCAGCAGCTCGGGGCTGTTACCGCCTGGCTACACCTTC.

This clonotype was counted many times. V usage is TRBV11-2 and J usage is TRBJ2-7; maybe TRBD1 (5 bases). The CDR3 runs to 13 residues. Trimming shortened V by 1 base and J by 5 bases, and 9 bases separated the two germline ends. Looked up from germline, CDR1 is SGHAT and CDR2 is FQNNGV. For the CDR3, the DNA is TGTGCCAGCAGCTTAGTGGGGCCTGACGAGCAGTACTTC. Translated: CASSLVGPDEQYF.

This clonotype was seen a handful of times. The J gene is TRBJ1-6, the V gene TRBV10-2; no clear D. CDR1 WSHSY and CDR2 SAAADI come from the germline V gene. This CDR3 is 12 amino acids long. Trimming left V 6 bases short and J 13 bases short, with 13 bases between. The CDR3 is CASRKDGAPLHF. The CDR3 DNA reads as TGCGCCAGCAGGAAGGACGGAGCGCCCCTCCACTTT.

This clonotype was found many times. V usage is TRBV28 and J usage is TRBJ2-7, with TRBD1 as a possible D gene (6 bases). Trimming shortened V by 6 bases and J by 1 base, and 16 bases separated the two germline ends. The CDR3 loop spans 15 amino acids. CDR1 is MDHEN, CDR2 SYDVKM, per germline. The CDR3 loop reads CASSPMRGWSYEQYF. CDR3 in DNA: TGTGCCAGCAGCCCTATGAGGGGGTGGTCCTACGAGCAGTACTTC.

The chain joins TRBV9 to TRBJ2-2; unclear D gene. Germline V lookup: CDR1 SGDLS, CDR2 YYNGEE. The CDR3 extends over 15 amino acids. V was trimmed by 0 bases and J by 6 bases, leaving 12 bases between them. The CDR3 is CASSVEALIAGELFF. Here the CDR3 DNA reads TGTGCCAGCAGCGTAGAGGCCTTAATAGCCGGGGAGCTGTTTTTT.

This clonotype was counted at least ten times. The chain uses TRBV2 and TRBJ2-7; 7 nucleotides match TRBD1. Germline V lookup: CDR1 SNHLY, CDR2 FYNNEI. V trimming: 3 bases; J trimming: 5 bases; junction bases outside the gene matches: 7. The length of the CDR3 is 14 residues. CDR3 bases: TGTGCCAGCAGTGACCCGGACAGGATTAACGAGCAGTACTTC. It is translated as CASSDPDRINEQYF.

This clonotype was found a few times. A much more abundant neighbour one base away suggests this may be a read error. The CDR3: CASSFWLASSYERYF. The CDR3, as DNA: TGTGCCAGCAGTTTCTGGCTGGCGAGCTCCTACGAGCGGTACTTC. The rearrangement links TRBV12-3 or TRBV12-4 to TRBJ2-7; D is undetermined. The CDR3 is 15 residues long.

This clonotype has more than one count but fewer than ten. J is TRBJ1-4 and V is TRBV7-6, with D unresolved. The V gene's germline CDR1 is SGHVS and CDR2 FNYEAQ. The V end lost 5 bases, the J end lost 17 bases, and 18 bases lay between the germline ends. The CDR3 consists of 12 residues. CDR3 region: CASSQGRGTCFF. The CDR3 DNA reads TGTGCCAGCAGCCAAGGACGGGGAACTTGTTTTTTT.

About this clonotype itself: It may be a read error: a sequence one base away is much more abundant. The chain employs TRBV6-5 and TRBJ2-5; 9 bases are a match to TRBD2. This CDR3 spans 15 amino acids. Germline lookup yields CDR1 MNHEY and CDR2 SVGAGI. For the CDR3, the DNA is TGTGCCCGCAGTTATTCAGCGGGAGGATCGGAGACCCAGTACTTC. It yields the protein CARSYSAGGSETQYF.

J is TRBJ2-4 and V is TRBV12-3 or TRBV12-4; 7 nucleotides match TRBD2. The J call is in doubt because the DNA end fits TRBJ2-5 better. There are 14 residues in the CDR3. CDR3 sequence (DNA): TGTGCCAGCAGTTTCCGGCTAGCGGAAGAGACCCAGTACTTC. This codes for CASSFRLAEETQYF.

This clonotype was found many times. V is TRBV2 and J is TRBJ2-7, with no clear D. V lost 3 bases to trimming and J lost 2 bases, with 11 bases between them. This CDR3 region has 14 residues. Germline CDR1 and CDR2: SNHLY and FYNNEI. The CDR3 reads CASSEHELTYEQYF. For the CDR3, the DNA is TGTGCCAGCAGTGAGCACGAGCTTACCTACGAGCAGTACTTC.

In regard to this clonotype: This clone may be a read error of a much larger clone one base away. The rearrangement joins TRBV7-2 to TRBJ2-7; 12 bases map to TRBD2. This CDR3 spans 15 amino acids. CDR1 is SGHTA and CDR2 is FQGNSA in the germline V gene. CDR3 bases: TGTGCCAGCAGCGAAACTAGCGGGAGGACCTACGAGCTGTACTTC. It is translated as CASSETSGRTYELYF. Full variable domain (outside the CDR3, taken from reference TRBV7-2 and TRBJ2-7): GAGVSQSPSNKVTEKGKDVELRCDPISGHTALYWYRQSLGQGLEFLIYFQGNSAPDKSGLPSDRFSAERTGGSVSTLTIQRTQQEDSAVYLCASSETSGRTYELYFGPGTRLTVT.

The CDR3 loop is CASSVWGGGYGYTF. The CDR3 DNA follows: TGTGCCAGCAGTGTCTGGGGGGGGGGCTATGGCTACACCTTC. The gene calls are TRBV28 and TRBJ1-2; a weak D match, TRBD1 (5 bases). V lost 5 bases and J lost 4, with 14 bases in between. This CDR3 region has 14 residues. Per the germline V gene, CDR1 is MDHEN and CDR2 is SYDVKM.

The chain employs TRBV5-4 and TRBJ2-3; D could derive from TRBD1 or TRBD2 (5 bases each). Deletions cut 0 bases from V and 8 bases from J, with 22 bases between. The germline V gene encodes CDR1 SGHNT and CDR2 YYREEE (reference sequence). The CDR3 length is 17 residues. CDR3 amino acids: CASSLEGPGTPGATQYF. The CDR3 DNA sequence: TGTGCCAGCAGCTTGGAGGGCCCCGGGACCCCAGGAGCTACGCAGTATTTT.